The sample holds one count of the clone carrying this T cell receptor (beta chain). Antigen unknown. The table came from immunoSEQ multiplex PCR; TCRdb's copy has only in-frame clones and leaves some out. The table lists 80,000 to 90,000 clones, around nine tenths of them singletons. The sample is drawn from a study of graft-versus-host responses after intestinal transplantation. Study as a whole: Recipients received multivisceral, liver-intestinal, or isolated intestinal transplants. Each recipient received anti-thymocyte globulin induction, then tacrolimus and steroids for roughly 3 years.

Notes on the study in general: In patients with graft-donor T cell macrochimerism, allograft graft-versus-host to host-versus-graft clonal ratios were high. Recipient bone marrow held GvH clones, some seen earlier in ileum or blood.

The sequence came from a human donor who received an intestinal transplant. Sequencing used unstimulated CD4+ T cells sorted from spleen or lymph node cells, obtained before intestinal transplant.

CDR3 DNA sequence: TGTGCCGGGGGAAGGGACAAATACAATGAGCAGTTCTTC. This encodes CAGGRDKYNEQFF. V gene TRBV30 combines with J gene TRBJ2-1, with TRBD1 as a possible D gene (6 bases). The germline CDR1 and CDR2 sequences are GTSNPN and SVGIG (reference sequence). V was clipped by 8 bases and J by 4 bases, with 15 bases between them. The CDR3 sequence is 13 residues long.